This is a list of T cell receptor beta chains from one sample in a study of cytomegalovirus exposure and HLA in healthy donors. Here immunoSEQ multiplex PCR was the method, and the copy in TCRdb shows in-frame clones only, minus some. This listing includes around 140,000 clones. The sample was PBMCs. The origin of the receptors is a woman in her 50s in good health and CMV-seronegative. The CDR3 runs from the conserved cysteine through the conserved F or W. A D gene is named only where the DNA matches it firmly.

j_call d_call v_call cdr3_aa cdr3_nt
TRBJ1-6 . TRBV5-5 CASSLEGGNNSPLHF TGTGCCAGCAGCTTGGAGGGCGGGAATAATTCACCCCTCCACTTT
TRBJ1-1 TRBD1 TRBV13 CASSPGQGRRTEAFF TGTGCCAGCAGCCCAGGACAGGGACGTCGAACTGAAGCTTTCTTT
TRBJ2-1 TRBD2 TRBV9 CASSLGGLPINEQFF TGTGCCAGCAGTCTGGGAGGGTTACCCATCAATGAGCAGTTCTTC
TRBJ1-2 TRBD1 TRBV2 CAVGQGSYGYTF TGTGCCGTCGGACAGGGTTCTTATGGCTACACCTTC
TRBJ2-7 . TRBV19 CASSIYSSSHEQYF TGTGCCAGTAGTATTTACAGCTCCTCCCACGAGCAGTACTTC
TRBJ2-4 TRBD2 TRBV4-2 CASSQGNSGFMGGIQYF TGTGCCAGCAGCCAAGGAAATAGCGGGTTCATGGGGGGCATTCAGTACTTC
TRBJ2-2 TRBD2 TRBV15 CATSASGGAVGELFF TGTGCCACCAGCGCTAGCGGGGGGGCCGTCGGGGAGCTGTTTTTT
TRBJ2-3 TRBD1 TRBV29-1 CSVVGGGTGGETDTQYF TGCAGCGTAGTAGGTGGGGGGACAGGGGGCGAGACAGATACGCAGTATTTT
TRBJ2-2 . TRBV6-5 CASSYEPWRTGELFF TGTGCCAGCAGTTACGAACCATGGAGGACCGGGGAGCTGTTTTTT
TRBJ2-2 TRBD2 TRBV30 CAWTGLATGELFF TGTGCCTGGACCGGACTAGCGACCGGGGAGCTGTTTTTT
TRBJ2-1 . TRBV4-2 CASSQPPRVSNEQFF TGTGCCAGCAGCCAACCCCCCCGGGTCTCAAATGAGCAGTTCTTC
TRBJ1-3 . TRBV6-1 CASSEARTDGNTIYF TGTGCCAGCAGTGAAGCAAGGACAGATGGAAACACCATATATTTT
TRBJ1-1 . TRBV30 CAWTGGTNTEAFF TGTGCCTGGACGGGGGGAACGAACACTGAAGCTTTCTTT
TRBJ1-1 TRBD1 TRBV9 CASSARFDRGEAFF TGTGCCAGCAGCGCCCGATTTGACAGGGGGGAAGCTTTCTTT
TRBJ2-7 . TRBV7-2 CASSPSRAYEQYF TGTGCCAGCAGCCCCTCGAGGGCCTACGAGCAGTACTTC
TRBJ1-4 . TRBV9 CASSGDGGAREKLFF TGTGCCAGCAGCGGCGACGGGGGGGCGAGAGAAAAACTGTTTTTT
TRBJ2-1 . TRBV21-1 CASKFRPRGDEQFF TGTGCCAGCAAGTTTCGCCCCCGGGGTGATGAGCAGTTCTTC
TRBJ2-1 . TRBV4-1 CASSPPMQLGNNEQFF TGCGCCAGCAGCCCTCCCATGCAACTAGGGAACAATGAGCAGTTCTTC
TRBJ2-7 . TRBV13 CASSLGRSAYEQYF TGTGCCAGCAGCTTAGGCCGGTCCGCCTACGAGCAGTACTTC
TRBJ1-1 . TRBV7-9 CASSPQASIQAFF TGTGCCAGCAGCCCCCAGGCGAGTATTCAAGCTTTCTTT
TRBJ1-4 TRBD1 TRBV6-1 CASSGWGQGEKLFF TGTGCCAGCAGTGGATGGGGACAGGGTGAAAAACTGTTTTTT
TRBJ1-1 . TRBV2 CASSEAARTEAFF TGTGCCAGCAGTGAAGCAGCCCGGACAGAAGCTTTCTTT
TRBJ2-1 TRBD2 TRBV6-1 CASSGGLAGLNYNEQFF TGTGCCAGCAGTGGGGGACTAGCGGGACTAAACTACAATGAGCAGTTCTTC
TRBJ2-7 . TRBV5-5 CASSLTGTPRLSYEQYF TGTGCCAGCAGCTTAACCGGGACACCAAGACTGTCCTACGAGCAGTACTTC
TRBJ1-2 TRBD1 TRBV30 CAWSVQGDPYGYTF TGTGCCTGGAGCGTCCAGGGGGATCCCTATGGCTACACCTTC
TRBJ2-5 . TRBV5-1 CASSPGHGGETQYF TGCGCCAGCAGCCCGGGTCACGGGGGAGAGACCCAGTACTTC
TRBJ1-1 . TRBV5-1 CASSLFPDSNTEAFF TGCGCCAGCAGTCTTTTTCCGGACAGCAACACTGAAGCTTTCTTT
TRBJ1-1 TRBD1 TRBV7-3 CASRQDRMNTEAFF TGTGCCAGCAGACAGGACAGGATGAACACTGAAGCTTTCTTT
TRBJ2-7 TRBD2 TRBV2 CASGRSSGSPSEQYF TGTGCCAGCGGTCGGTCTAGCGGGAGCCCCTCCGAGCAGTACTTC
TRBJ2-5 TRBD2 TRBV30 CAWSVGAGGETQYF TGTGCCTGGAGTGTAGGAGCGGGAGGCGAGACCCAGTACTTC
TRBJ2-5 . TRBV14 CASSPGIQETQYF TGTGCCAGCAGCCCAGGGATCCAAGAGACCCAGTACTTC
TRBJ1-5 . TRBV7-9 CASSSGYQPQHF TGTGCCAGCAGCTCGGGGTATCAGCCCCAGCATTTT
TRBJ1-3 . TRBV27 CASSGKAASSGNTIYF TGTGCCAGCAGTGGAAAAGCGGCGAGCTCTGGAAACACCATATATTTT
TRBJ2-1 TRBD1 TRBV19 CASSFGTGSEQFF TGTGCCAGTAGTTTCGGGACAGGGAGTGAGCAGTTCTTC
TRBJ2-7 . TRBV20-1 CSARTRFEQYF TGCAGTGCTAGGACCAGGTTCGAGCAGTACTTC
TRBJ2-5 . TRBV5-6 CASSLGQRETQYF TGTGCCAGCAGCTTGGGACAGCGAGAGACCCAGTACTTC
TRBJ2-7 TRBD2 TRBV7-6 CASSRSGSTSEQYF TGTGCCAGCAGTCGTAGCGGGAGTACAAGCGAGCAGTACTTC
TRBJ2-4 TRBD1 TRBV6-1 CASPNRGLTKNIQYF TGTGCCAGCCCTAACAGGGGGCTTACCAAAAACATTCAGTACTTC
TRBJ2-7 . TRBV11-2 CASSPAIRVGSYEQYF TGTGCCAGCAGCCCAGCGATCAGGGTTGGCTCCTACGAGCAGTACTTC
TRBJ2-2 TRBD1 TRBV4-1 CASSQGQGSTGELFF TGCGCCAGCAGCCAGGGACAGGGCAGCACCGGGGAGCTGTTTTTT
TRBJ2-7 . TRBV16 CASSQSRGFSYEQYF TGTGCCAGCAGCCAAAGCAGGGGCTTCTCCTACGAGCAGTACTTC
TRBJ1-2 TRBD1 TRBV2 CASGTGSDYGYTF TGTGCCAGCGGGACAGGGTCGGACTATGGCTACACCTTC
TRBJ2-1 . TRBV18 CASSPINRDNEQFF TGTGCCAGCTCCCCTATAAACAGGGACAATGAGCAGTTCTTC
TRBJ1-3 . TRBV9 CASTPWGGFLSGNTIYF TGTGCTAGTACCCCTTGGGGAGGGTTCCTCTCTGGAAACACCATATATTTT
TRBJ1-2 . TRBV7-6 CASSLGGENYGYTF TGTGCCAGCAGCTTAGGCGGAGAAAACTATGGCTACACCTTC
TRBJ2-5 TRBD2 TRBV5-6 CASSLSGRAGETQYF TGTGCCAGCAGCTTGAGCGGGAGGGCCGGGGAGACCCAGTACTTC
TRBJ1-6 . TRBV28 CASSPPPQGFWSPLHF TGTGCCAGCAGTCCCCCTCCACAGGGTTTTTGGTCACCCCTCCACTTT
TRBJ1-5 TRBD1 TRBV2 CASSGTGGGYQPQHF TGTGCCAGCAGTGGGACAGGGGGCGGATATCAGCCCCAGCATTTT
TRBJ1-1 . TRBV27 CASSNRENTEAFF TGTGCCAGCAGTAACAGGGAGAACACTGAAGCTTTCTTT